Listed below are T cell receptor beta chains from one sample, sequenced in a study of identical twins. TCRdb ran MiXCR on the 5' RACE reads and lists one entry per CDR3 protein. The repertoire consists of 1.5 million to 2 million distinct CDR3 sequences, with around 29% occurring once and the leading ten covering approximately 0.25%. The sample consisted of cord blood. The receptors stem from a newborn girl in good health. The CDR3 runs from the conserved cysteine through the conserved F or W. A D gene is named only where the DNA matches it firmly. Size is omitted from some rows. Given values are once, few, many or a class for expanded clones.

j_call clone_size d_call v_call cdr3_aa cdr3_nt
TRBJ2-2 NA NA TRBV11-3 CASSSQFNGGELFF TGTGCCAGCAGCTCCCAGTTTAATGGCGGGGAGCTGTTTTTT
TRBJ2-7 NA TRBD2 TRBV5-1 CACSWTSGVNNEQYF TGCGCCTGCAGCTGGACTAGCGGGGTAAACAATGAGCAGTACTTC
TRBJ2-7 NA TRBD1 TRBV10-3 CAITLVGTGNPYEQYF TGTGCCATCACCCTGGTAGGGACAGGGAATCCCTACGAGCAGTACTTC
TRBJ2-3 many TRBD2 TRBV28 CASSLTGTRTDTQYF TGTGCCAGCAGTTTAACCGGGACTAGGACAGATACGCAGTATTTT
TRBJ2-1 NA TRBD2 TRBV3-1 CASSQDVLAGIYNEQFF TGTGCCAGCAGCCAAGATGTACTAGCGGGTATCTACAATGAGCAGTTCTTC
TRBJ2-5 few NA TRBV20-1 CSARDPVDPETETQYF TGCAGTGCTAGAGATCCGGTTGACCCCGAGACGGAGACCCAGTACTTC
TRBJ2-7 NA NA TRBV7-2 CASSLADVSSEQYF TGTGCCAGCAGCTTAGCCGACGTGTCCAGTGAGCAGTACTTC
TRBJ2-3 NA NA TRBV12-3/TRBV12-4 CASSLVGTRADVQYF TGTGCCAGCAGTTTAGTGGGGACGAGAGCAGATGTGCAGTATTTT
TRBJ2-3 few TRBD2 TRBV5-1 CASSLEPSGGLDTQYF TGCGCCAGCAGCTTGGAACCTAGCGGGGGATTAGATACGCAGTATTTT
TRBJ1-6 NA TRBD1 TRBV20-1 CSAKQGAANSPLHF TGCAGTGCTAAACAGGGGGCGGCGAATTCACCCCTCCACTTT
TRBJ2-7 NA TRBD2 TRBV15 CATSLWGGSSYEQYF TGTGCCACCAGTCTTTGGGGGGGGTCTTCCTACGAGCAGTACTTC
TRBJ1-2 few NA TRBV6-1 CASSELRSRDANYGYTF TGTGCCAGCAGTGAATTGAGGTCGAGGGACGCTAACTATGGCTACACCTTC
TRBJ1-6 NA TRBD1 TRBV9 CASSVVRPGQANYNSPLHF TGTGCCAGCAGCGTAGTAAGGCCAGGACAGGCTAACTATAATTCACCCCTCCACTTT
TRBJ2-1 NA NA TRBV5-4 CASSLGGVGNNEQFF TGTGCCAGCAGCTTAGGGGGGGTTGGCAACAATGAGCAGTTCTTC
TRBJ2-3 many NA TRBV20-1 CSASRGADTQYF TGCAGTGCTAGTCGCGGCGCAGATACGCAGTATTTT
TRBJ2-2 NA NA TRBV10-3 CAISESGVGELFF TGTGCCATCAGTGAGTCCGGGGTCGGGGAGCTGTTTTTT
TRBJ2-3 NA NA TRBV6-1 CASSPLAWVTDTQYF TGTGCCAGCAGCCCACTAGCTTGGGTCACAGATACGCAGTATTTT
TRBJ1-2 NA NA TRBV24-1 CATSDHQQGYTF TGTGCCACCAGTGATCACCAACAGGGCTACACCTTC
TRBJ2-7 NA TRBD1 TRBV28 CASSLRQGVVISYEQYF TGTGCCAGCAGTCTCAGACAGGGGGTGGTGATTTCCTACGAGCAGTACTTC
TRBJ2-1 many TRBD2 TRBV10-3 CAISLGLAGGNEQFF TGTGCCATCAGTCTGGGACTAGCGGGAGGAAATGAGCAGTTCTTC